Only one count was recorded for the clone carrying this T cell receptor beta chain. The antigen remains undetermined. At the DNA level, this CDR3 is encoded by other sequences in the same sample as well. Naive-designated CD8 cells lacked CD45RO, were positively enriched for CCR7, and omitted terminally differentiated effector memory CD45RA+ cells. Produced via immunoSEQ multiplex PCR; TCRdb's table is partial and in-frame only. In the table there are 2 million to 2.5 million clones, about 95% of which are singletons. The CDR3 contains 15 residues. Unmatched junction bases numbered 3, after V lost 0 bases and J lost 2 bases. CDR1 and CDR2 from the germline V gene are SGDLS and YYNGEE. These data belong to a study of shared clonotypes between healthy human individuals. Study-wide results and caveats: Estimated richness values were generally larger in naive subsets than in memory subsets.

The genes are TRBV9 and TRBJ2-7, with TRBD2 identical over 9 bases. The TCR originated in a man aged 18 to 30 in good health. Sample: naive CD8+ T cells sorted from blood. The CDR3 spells CASSVGAGGAYEQYF. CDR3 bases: TGTGCCAGCAGCGTAGGAGCGGGGGGTGCCTACGAGCAGTACTTC. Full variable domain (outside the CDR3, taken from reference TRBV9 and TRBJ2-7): DSGVTQTPKHLITATGQRVTLRCSPRSGDLSVYWYQQSLDQGLQFLIQYYNGEERAKGNILERFSAQQFPDLHSELNLSSLELGDSALYFCASSVGAGGAYEQYFGPGTRLTVT.